The clone carrying this T cell receptor (beta chain) was counted between two and nine times. Each participant's cohort was designated according to participant-reported clinical history. The entry originates in a study of blood T cell repertoires in COVID-19. Study-level information: The samples span acute and convalescent COVID-19 from the United States, Italy and Spain.

As processed by the authors: Reference gene primers were amplified, and this amplification served to estimate nucleated cell counts. The protocol was immunoSEQ multiplex PCR, while the TCRdb copy is restricted to in-frame clones and leaves out a portion. V, J and clone size were drawn from that table, and D and trimming were deduced from the DNA. The table shows 150,000 or so clones, with about nine tenths occurring only once. Germline V gene lookup returns CDR1 ENHRY and CDR2 SYGVKD. The CDR3 contains 14 residues. The V end lost 8 bases, the J end lost 5 bases, and 18 bases lay between the germline ends.

The sequence derives from a middle-aged woman who had been exposed to COVID-19. The chain is built from TRBV10-3 and TRBJ1-1; TRBD1 might be the D (6 bases). The sequenced material came from PBMCs or T cells enriched from blood (not recorded which). In nucleotides, the CDR3 is TGTGCCATCCGGGGTCATGGGGGCGAGACTGAAGCTTTCTTT. As protein: CAIRGHGGETEAFF.